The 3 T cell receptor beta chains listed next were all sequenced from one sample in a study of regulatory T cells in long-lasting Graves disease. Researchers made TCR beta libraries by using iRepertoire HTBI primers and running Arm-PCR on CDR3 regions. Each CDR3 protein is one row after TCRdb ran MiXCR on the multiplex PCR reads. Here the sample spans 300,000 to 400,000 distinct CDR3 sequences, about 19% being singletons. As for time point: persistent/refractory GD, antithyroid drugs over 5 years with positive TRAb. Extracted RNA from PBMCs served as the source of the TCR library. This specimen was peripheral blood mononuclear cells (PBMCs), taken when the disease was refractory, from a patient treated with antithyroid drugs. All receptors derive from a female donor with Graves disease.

The CDR3 DNA reads as TGTGCCAGCAGTGAAGTAACTAATGAAAAACTGTTTTTT. Its translation: CASSEVTNEKLFF. The chain has TRBV28 and TRBJ1-4; D remains ambiguous. This CDR3 region has 13 residues. V was trimmed by 5 bases and J by 1 base, leaving 5 bases between them. Germline V gives CDR1 MDHEN, CDR2 SYDVKM.

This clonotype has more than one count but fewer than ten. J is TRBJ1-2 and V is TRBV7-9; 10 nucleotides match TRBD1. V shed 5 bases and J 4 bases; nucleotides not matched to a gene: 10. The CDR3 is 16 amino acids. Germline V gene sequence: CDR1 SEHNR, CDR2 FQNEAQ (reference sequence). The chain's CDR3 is CASSPRQGATLYGYTF. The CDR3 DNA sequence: TGTGCCAGCAGCCCTCGACAGGGGGCAACTCTCTATGGCTACACCTTC. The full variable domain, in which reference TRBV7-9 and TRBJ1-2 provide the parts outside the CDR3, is DTGVSQNPRHKITKRGQNVTFRCDPISEHNRLYWYRQTLGQGPEFLTYFQNEAQLEKSRLLSDRFSAERPKGSFSTLEIQRTEQGDSAMYLCASSPRQGATLYGYTFGSGTRLTVV.

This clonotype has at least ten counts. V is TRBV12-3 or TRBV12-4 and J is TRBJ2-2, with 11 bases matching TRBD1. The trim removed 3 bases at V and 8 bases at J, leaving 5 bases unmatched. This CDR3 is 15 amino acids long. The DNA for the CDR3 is TGTGCCAGCAGTTTGGGGACAGGGGGGATTGGGGAGCTGTTTTTT. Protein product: CASSLGTGGIGELFF.